This T cell receptor beta chain was recorded in a study of cytomegalovirus exposure and HLA in healthy donors. Study results and caveats: Being productive about 87% or about 30% of the time was typical of most TCR beta V segments in an earlier analysis. DRB1 showed the most TCR associations and HLA-C the fewest in a later analysis, as rates varied by HLA locus.

60 Vbeta and 13 Jbeta primers were used in PCR. Some clones are missing from TCRdb's copy, which holds only in-frame ones; the method was immunoSEQ multiplex PCR. The sample shows around 140,000 clones, and around 1.5% sits with its ten largest clones. V was cut by 5 bases and J by 0 bases, with 11 bases left in between. Looked up from germline, CDR1 is SGHRS and CDR2 is YFSETQ. The CDR3 extends over 14 amino acids. Worth noting for this clone: What it binds is unknown.

Material for sequencing was PBMCs. The TCR was taken from a woman aged 40 to 49 in good health and CMV-seronegative. The chain uses TRBV5-1 and TRBJ1-1, with a possible D match to TRBD1 (5 bases). CDR3 in amino acids: CASRLGLMNTEAFF. CDR3 nucleotides: TGCGCCAGCAGGCTGGGACTCATGAACACTGAAGCTTTCTTT.